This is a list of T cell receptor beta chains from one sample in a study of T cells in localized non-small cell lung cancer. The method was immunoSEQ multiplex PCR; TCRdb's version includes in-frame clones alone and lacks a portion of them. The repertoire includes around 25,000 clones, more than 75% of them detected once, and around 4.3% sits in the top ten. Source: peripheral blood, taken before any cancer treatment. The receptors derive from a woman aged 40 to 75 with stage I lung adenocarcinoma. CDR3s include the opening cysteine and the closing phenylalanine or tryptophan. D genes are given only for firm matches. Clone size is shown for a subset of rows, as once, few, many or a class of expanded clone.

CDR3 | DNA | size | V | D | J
CASSGSGGLETQYF | TGTGCCAGCAGCGGCTCGGGGGGGCTGGAGACCCAGTACTTC | NA | TRBV9 | TRBD2 | TRBJ2-5
CASSGGGPSLYTGELFF | TGTGCCAGTAGTGGTGGGGGGCCCTCACTTTACACCGGGGAGCTGTTTTTT | NA | TRBV19 | NA | TRBJ2-2
CASSLVARPLDEQYF | TGCGCCAGCAGCTTGGTAGCCAGGCCTCTGGACGAGCAGTACTTC | NA | TRBV5-1 | NA | TRBJ2-7
CASSLVTYKNTEAFF | TGTGCCAGCAGCTTAGTTACATATAAGAACACTGAAGCTTTCTTT | few | TRBV11-2 | NA | TRBJ1-1
CASSPGTGGRGGTEAFF | TGTGCCAGCAGTCCCGGGACAGGGGGTCGTGGTGGCACTGAAGCTTTCTTT | NA | TRBV27 | TRBD1 | TRBJ1-1
CASNTAIGLNSPLHF | TGTGCCAGCAATACAGCGATCGGGCTTAATTCACCCCTCCACTTT | once | TRBV6-5 | NA | TRBJ1-6
CASSRRGQGEDEQYF | TGTGCCAGCAGTAGACGGGGGCAGGGAGAAGACGAGCAGTACTTC | NA | TRBV21-1 | NA | TRBJ2-7
CAWSVGSPSGGIDTDTQYF | TGTGCCTGGAGTGTAGGGTCACCCAGCGGGGGCATTGACACAGATACGCAGTATTTT | NA | TRBV30 | TRBD2 | TRBJ2-3
CASGIGQAGAGGYTF | TGTGCCAGCGGGATCGGACAGGCCGGCGCAGGTGGCTACACCTTC | NA | TRBV7-8 | TRBD1 | TRBJ1-2
CASSWEDADNEQFF | TGTGCCAGCAGCTGGGAGGACGCGGACAATGAGCAGTTCTTC | NA | TRBV7-2 | NA | TRBJ2-1
CASSPRTGQGSPLHF | TGTGCCAGCAGCCCCAGGACAGGGCAGGGTTCACCCCTCCACTTT | NA | TRBV9 | TRBD1 | TRBJ1-6
CASSERGAGANVLTF | TGTGCCAGCAGTGAGAGGGGGGCTGGGGCCAACGTCCTGACTTTC | NA | TRBV5-4 | NA | TRBJ2-6
CASSTGGQPQHF | TGTGCCAGCAGCACGGGCGGTCAGCCCCAGCATTTT | NA | TRBV11-2 | NA | TRBJ1-5
CAWSVHFGGRSPLHF | TGTGCCTGGAGTGTACATTTCGGCGGCAGGTCACCCCTCCACTTT | NA | TRBV30 | NA | TRBJ1-6
CASSLSGTGSEKLFF | TGTGCCAGCAGCTTGTCCGGGACAGGGTCGGAAAAACTGTTTTTT | NA | TRBV7-2 | TRBD1 | TRBJ1-4
CASSSYLDSDSFSGNTIYF | TGTGCCAGCAGCTCCTACCTCGACAGCGACTCATTCTCTGGAAACACCATATATTTT | NA | TRBV5-6 | NA | TRBJ1-3
CASSRQSGGYEAFF | TGTGCCAGCAGCCGACAATCGGGAGGCTATGAAGCTTTCTTT | NA | TRBV7-2 | NA | TRBJ1-1
CASSPTGRETQYF | TGTGCCAGCAGTCCCACGGGCCGAGAGACCCAGTACTTC | once | TRBV5-4 | NA | TRBJ2-5
CASSVDGHAAETQYF | TGTGCCAGCAGCGTAGACGGCCACGCCGCAGAGACCCAGTACTTC | NA | TRBV9 | NA | TRBJ2-5
CASSSQQGGLSGNTIYF | TGCGCCAGCAGCTCCCAACAGGGGGGGCTTTCTGGAAACACCATATATTTT | NA | TRBV5-1 | TRBD1 | TRBJ1-3
CASSLPGGPYNEQFF | TGTGCCAGCAGCTTACCGGGGGGGCCTTACAATGAGCAGTTCTTC | NA | TRBV5-4 | TRBD2 | TRBJ2-1
CASVQGYQPQHF | TGTGCCAGCGTACAGGGCTACCAGCCCCAGCATTTT | NA | TRBV7-3 | NA | TRBJ1-5
CASSQDPGGEAFF | TGCGCCAGCAGCCAAGACCCCGGGGGAGAAGCTTTCTTT | NA | TRBV4-3 | NA | TRBJ1-1
CASNPTSGYNEQFF | TGTGCCAGCAATCCCACTAGCGGTTACAATGAGCAGTTCTTC | NA | TRBV2 | TRBD2 | TRBJ2-1